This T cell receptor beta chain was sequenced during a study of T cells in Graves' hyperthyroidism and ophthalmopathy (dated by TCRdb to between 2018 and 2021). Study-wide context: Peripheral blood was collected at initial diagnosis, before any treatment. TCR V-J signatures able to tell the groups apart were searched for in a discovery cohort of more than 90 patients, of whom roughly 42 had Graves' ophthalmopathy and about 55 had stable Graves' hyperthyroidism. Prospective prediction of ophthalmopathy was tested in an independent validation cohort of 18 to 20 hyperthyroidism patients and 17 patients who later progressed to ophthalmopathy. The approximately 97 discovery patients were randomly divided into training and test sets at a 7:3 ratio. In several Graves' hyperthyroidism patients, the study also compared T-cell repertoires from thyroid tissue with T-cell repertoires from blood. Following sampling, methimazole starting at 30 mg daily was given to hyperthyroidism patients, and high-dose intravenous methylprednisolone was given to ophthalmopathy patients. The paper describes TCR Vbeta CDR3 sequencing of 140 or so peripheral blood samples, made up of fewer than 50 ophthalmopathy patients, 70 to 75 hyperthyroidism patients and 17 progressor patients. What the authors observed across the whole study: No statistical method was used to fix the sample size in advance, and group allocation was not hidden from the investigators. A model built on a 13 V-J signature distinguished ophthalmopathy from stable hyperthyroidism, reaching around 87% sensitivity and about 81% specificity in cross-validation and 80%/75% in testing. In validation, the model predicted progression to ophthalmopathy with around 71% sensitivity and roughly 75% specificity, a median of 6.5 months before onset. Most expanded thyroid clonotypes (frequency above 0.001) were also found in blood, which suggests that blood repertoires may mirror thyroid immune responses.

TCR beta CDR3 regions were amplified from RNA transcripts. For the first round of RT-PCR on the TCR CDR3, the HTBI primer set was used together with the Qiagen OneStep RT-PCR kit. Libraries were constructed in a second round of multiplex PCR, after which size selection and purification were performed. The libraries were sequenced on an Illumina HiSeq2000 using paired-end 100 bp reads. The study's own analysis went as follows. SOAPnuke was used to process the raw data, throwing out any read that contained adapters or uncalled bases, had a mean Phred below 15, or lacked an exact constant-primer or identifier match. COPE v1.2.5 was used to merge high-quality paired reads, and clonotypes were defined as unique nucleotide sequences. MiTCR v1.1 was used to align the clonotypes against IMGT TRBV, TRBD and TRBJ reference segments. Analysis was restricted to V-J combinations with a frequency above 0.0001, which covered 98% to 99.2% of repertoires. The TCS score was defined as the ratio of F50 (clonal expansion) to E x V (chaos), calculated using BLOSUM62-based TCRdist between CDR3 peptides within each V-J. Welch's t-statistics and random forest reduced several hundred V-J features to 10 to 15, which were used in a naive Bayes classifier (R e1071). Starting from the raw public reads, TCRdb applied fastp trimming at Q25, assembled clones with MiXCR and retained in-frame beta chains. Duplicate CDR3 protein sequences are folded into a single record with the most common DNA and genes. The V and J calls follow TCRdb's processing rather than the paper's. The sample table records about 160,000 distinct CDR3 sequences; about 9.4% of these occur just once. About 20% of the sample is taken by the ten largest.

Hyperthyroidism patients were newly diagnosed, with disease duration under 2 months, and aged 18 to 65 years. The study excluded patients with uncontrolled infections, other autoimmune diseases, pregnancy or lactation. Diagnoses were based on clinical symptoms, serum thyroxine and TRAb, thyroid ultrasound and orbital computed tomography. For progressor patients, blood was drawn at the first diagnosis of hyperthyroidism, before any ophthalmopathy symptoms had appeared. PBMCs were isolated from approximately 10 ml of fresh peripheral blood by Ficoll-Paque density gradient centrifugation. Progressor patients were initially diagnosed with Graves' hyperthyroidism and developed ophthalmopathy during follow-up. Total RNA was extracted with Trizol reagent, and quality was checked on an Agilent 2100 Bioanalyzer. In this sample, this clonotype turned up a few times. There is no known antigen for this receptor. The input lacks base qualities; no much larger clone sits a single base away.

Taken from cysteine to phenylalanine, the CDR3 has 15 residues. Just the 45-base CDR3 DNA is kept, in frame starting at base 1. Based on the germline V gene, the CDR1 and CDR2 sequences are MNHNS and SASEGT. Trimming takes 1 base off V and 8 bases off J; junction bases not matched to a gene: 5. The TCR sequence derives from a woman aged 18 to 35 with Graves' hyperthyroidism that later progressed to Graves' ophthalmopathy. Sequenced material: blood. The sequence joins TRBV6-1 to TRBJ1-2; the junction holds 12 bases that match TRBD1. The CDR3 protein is CASSEVGTGGGGYTF. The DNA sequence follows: TGTGCCAGCAGTGAAGTGGGGACAGGGGGCGGCGGCTACACCTTC.